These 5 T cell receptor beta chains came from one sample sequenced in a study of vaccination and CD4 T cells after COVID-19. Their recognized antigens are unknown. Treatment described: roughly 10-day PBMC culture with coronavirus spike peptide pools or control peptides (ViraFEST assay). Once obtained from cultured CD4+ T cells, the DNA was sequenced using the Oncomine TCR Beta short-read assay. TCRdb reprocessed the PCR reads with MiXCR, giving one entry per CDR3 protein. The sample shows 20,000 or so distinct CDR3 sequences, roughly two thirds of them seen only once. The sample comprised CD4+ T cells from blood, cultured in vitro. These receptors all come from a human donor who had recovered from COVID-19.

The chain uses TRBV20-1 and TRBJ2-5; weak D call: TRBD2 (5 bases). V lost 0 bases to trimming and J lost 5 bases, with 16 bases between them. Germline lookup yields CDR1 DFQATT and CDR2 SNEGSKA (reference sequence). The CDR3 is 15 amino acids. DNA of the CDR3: TGCAGTGCTAGAGATCGGACTGCCACATTGGAGACCCAGTACTTC. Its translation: CSARDRTATLETQYF.

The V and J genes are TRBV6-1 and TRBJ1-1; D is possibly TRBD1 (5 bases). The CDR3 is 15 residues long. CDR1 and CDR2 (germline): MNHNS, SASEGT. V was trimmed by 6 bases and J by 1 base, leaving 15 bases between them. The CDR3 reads CASRSRGLGNTEAFF. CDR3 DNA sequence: TGTGCCAGCAGAAGTAGGGGACTGGGGAACACTGAAGCTTTCTTT.

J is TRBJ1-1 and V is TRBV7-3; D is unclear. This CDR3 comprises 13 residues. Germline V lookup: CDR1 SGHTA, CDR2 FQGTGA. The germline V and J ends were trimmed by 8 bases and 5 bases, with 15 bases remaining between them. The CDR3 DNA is TGTGCCAGCTGTAGAAATCTAAGAACTGAAGCTTTCTTT. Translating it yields CASCRNLRTEAFF.

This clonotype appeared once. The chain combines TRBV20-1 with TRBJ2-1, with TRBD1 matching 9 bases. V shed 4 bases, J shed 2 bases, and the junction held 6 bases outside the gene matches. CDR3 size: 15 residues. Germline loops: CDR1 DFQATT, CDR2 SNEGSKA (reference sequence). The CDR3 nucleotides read TGCAGTGCTACTTGGACAGGGGCCACCTACAATGAGCAGTTCTTC. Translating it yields CSATWTGATYNEQFF.

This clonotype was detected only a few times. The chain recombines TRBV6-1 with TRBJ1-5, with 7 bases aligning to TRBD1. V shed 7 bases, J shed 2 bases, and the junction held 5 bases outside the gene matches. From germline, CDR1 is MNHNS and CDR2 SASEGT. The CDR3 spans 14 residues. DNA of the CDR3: TGTGCCAGCACGAAGGGGGCTGGCAATCAGCCCCAGCATTTT. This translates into CASTKGAGNQPQHF.